The present T cell receptor beta chain was sequenced within a study of control samples from healthy donors and cancer patients. Sequencing used immunoSEQ multiplex PCR; TCRdb keeps in-frame clones, though not all of them. The profile shows around 130,000 clones, less than 95% of them singletons. The V and J ends lost 0 bases and 5 bases respectively, with 11 bases between them. The CDR3 extends over 15 amino acids. CDR1 is SGDLS and CDR2 is YYNGEE in the germline V gene. Input material: blood. This receptor was obtained from a man aged 25 to 40 in good health. V and J are TRBV9 and TRBJ1-4; D is unclear. As DNA, the CDR3 is TGTGCCAGCAGCGTAGGACGCTTTCAGAATGAAAAACTGTTTTTT. This codes for CASSVGRFQNEKLFF.